This is a list of T cell receptor beta chains from one sample in a study of blood T cell repertoires in COVID-19. The data were produced by immunoSEQ multiplex PCR, yet TCRdb's version contains in-frame clones alone and is incomplete. The data contain roughly 140,000 clones, around 76% of them singletons. The sample consisted of peripheral blood. The receptors come from a man in his sixties with acute or convalescent COVID-19. Each CDR3 is given with its conserved first and last residue. The D gene is left open where the match is weak. Clone sizes are given selectively: once, few, many, or a class where the clone is expanded.

abundance: -; v_gene: TRBV6-5; d_gene: TRBD2; j_gene: TRBJ2-3; CDR3aa: CASSYSAGGGDTQYF; CDR3nt: TGTGCCAGCAGTTACTCTGCGGGAGGGGGAGATACGCAGTATTTT
abundance: few; v_gene: TRBV5-6; d_gene: -; j_gene: TRBJ2-7; CDR3aa: CASSLGDNYEQYF; CDR3nt: TGTGCCAGCAGCTTGGGTGACAACTACGAGCAGTACTTC
abundance: -; v_gene: TRBV3-1/TRBV3-2; d_gene: TRBD2; j_gene: TRBJ2-7; CDR3aa: CASSYSGGYEQYF; CDR3nt: TGTGCCAGCAGCTATAGCGGGGGCTACGAGCAGTACTTC
abundance: -; v_gene: TRBV11-3; d_gene: -; j_gene: TRBJ2-3; CDR3aa: CASSLGRSTDTQYF; CDR3nt: TGTGCCAGCAGCTTAGGGCGGAGCACAGATACGCAGTATTTT
abundance: -; v_gene: TRBV19; d_gene: TRBD1; j_gene: TRBJ2-7; CDR3aa: CASSIAPGGYEQYF; CDR3nt: TGTGCCAGTAGTATAGCCCCAGGGGGTTACGAGCAGTACTTC
abundance: -; v_gene: TRBV27; d_gene: TRBD1; j_gene: TRBJ2-1; CDR3aa: CASSPPWIPTGLSYNEQFF; CDR3nt: TGTGCCAGCAGTCCACCCTGGATACCGACAGGGTTATCCTACAATGAGCAGTTCTTC
abundance: -; v_gene: TRBV7-8; d_gene: TRBD2; j_gene: TRBJ2-2; CDR3aa: CASSLIAGWETGELFF; CDR3nt: TGTGCCAGCAGCTTAATAGCGGGATGGGAGACCGGGGAGCTGTTTTTT
abundance: -; v_gene: TRBV29-1; d_gene: -; j_gene: TRBJ1-3; CDR3aa: CSVEPVNSGNTIYF; CDR3nt: TGCAGCGTTGAACCGGTCAACTCTGGAAACACCATATATTTT
abundance: -; v_gene: TRBV7-9; d_gene: TRBD2; j_gene: TRBJ2-1; CDR3aa: CASRAREGYNEQFF; CDR3nt: TGTGCCAGCAGGGCGCGGGAGGGATACAATGAGCAGTTCTTC
abundance: -; v_gene: TRBV12-3/TRBV12-4; d_gene: TRBD1; j_gene: TRBJ2-1; CDR3aa: CAIYRGRGNEQFF; CDR3nt: TGTGCCATCTACAGGGGGCGCGGCAATGAGCAGTTCTTC
abundance: -; v_gene: TRBV28; d_gene: -; j_gene: TRBJ2-3; CDR3aa: CASSFQFGVSEGTDTQYF; CDR3nt: TGTGCCAGCAGTTTCCAGTTCGGTGTTAGCGAAGGCACAGATACGCAGTATTTT
abundance: few; v_gene: TRBV11-1; d_gene: TRBD2; j_gene: TRBJ2-1; CDR3aa: CASSLRRGRGNEQFF; CDR3nt: TGTGCCAGCAGCCTACGGCGCGGGAGGGGAAATGAGCAGTTCTTC
abundance: -; v_gene: TRBV5-1; d_gene: -; j_gene: TRBJ1-1; CDR3aa: CASSQGGGNTEAFF; CDR3nt: TGCGCCAGCAGCCAGGGCGGCGGGAACACTGAAGCTTTCTTT
abundance: -; v_gene: TRBV12-3/TRBV12-4; d_gene: -; j_gene: TRBJ1-2; CDR3aa: CASSFSQGNGYTF; CDR3nt: TGTGCCAGCAGTTTCTCCCAGGGAAATGGCTACACCTTC
abundance: -; v_gene: TRBV18; d_gene: TRBD2; j_gene: TRBJ2-7; CDR3aa: CASSKTSGSLSGSPYEQYF; CDR3nt: TGTGCCAGCTCAAAGACTAGCGGGAGTCTCAGCGGGTCTCCCTACGAGCAGTACTTC
abundance: -; v_gene: TRBV6-5; d_gene: -; j_gene: TRBJ1-6; CDR3aa: CASSYSLSPLHF; CDR3nt: TGTGCCAGCAGTTACTCCCTTTCACCCCTCCACTTT
abundance: once; v_gene: TRBV2; d_gene: TRBD2; j_gene: TRBJ2-1; CDR3aa: CASSVAGAQGNEQFF; CDR3nt: TGTGCCAGCAGCGTAGCGGGGGCCCAAGGGAATGAGCAGTTCTTC
abundance: -; v_gene: TRBV7-9; d_gene: -; j_gene: TRBJ1-6; CDR3aa: CASSPTGAGGSPLHF; CDR3nt: TGTGCCAGCAGCCCAACCGGGGCGGGGGGGTCACCCCTCCACTTT
abundance: -; v_gene: TRBV25-1; d_gene: -; j_gene: TRBJ2-3; CDR3aa: CASTGTSTDTQYF; CDR3nt: TGTGCCAGTACCGGGACTAGCACAGATACGCAGTATTTT
abundance: -; v_gene: TRBV4-2; d_gene: -; j_gene: TRBJ2-7; CDR3aa: CASSQVASSSYEQYF; CDR3nt: TGTGCCAGCAGCCAAGTGGCGTCTAGCTCCTACGAGCAGTACTTC
abundance: once; v_gene: TRBV28; d_gene: TRBD2; j_gene: TRBJ2-2; CDR3aa: CASSLAGLAGNTGELFF; CDR3nt: TGTGCCAGCAGTTTGGCGGGACTAGCGGGTAACACCGGGGAGCTGTTTTTT
abundance: -; v_gene: TRBV5-1; d_gene: TRBD1; j_gene: TRBJ2-1; CDR3aa: CASSPDRGPYNEQFF; CDR3nt: TGCGCCAGCAGCCCGGACAGGGGGCCTTACAATGAGCAGTTCTTC
abundance: -; v_gene: TRBV28; d_gene: -; j_gene: TRBJ1-6; CDR3aa: CASIQTGKNSPLHF; CDR3nt: TGTGCCAGCATCCAGACGGGGAAAAATTCACCCCTCCACTTT
abundance: -; v_gene: TRBV5-6; d_gene: -; j_gene: TRBJ2-7; CDR3aa: CASSFRPDEQYF; CDR3nt: TGTGCCAGCAGCTTCCGTCCGGACGAGCAGTACTTC
abundance: -; v_gene: TRBV4-1; d_gene: TRBD2; j_gene: TRBJ2-2; CDR3aa: CASSYLAGTGELFF; CDR3nt: TGCGCCAGCAGCTATCTAGCGGGGACCGGGGAGCTGTTTTTT
abundance: -; v_gene: TRBV3-1/TRBV3-2; d_gene: TRBD1; j_gene: TRBJ2-5; CDR3aa: CASSQGQGRSETQYF; CDR3nt: TGTGCCAGCAGTCAGGGACAGGGAAGGTCGGAGACCCAGTACTTC
abundance: -; v_gene: TRBV5-8; d_gene: TRBD1; j_gene: TRBJ1-2; CDR3aa: CASSWGQGLYGYTF; CDR3nt: TGTGCCAGCAGCTGGGGACAGGGGCTCTATGGCTACACCTTC
abundance: -; v_gene: TRBV5-1; d_gene: TRBD2; j_gene: TRBJ2-7; CDR3aa: CASSPLGLAGVGEQYF; CDR3nt: TGCGCCAGCAGCCCCCTGGGACTAGCGGGAGTCGGCGAGCAGTACTTC
abundance: many; v_gene: TRBV24-1; d_gene: TRBD1; j_gene: TRBJ2-3; CDR3aa: CATSDPGGSQADTQYF; CDR3nt: TGTGCCACCAGTGATCCAGGGGGTAGTCAAGCAGATACGCAGTATTTT
abundance: -; v_gene: TRBV2; d_gene: -; j_gene: TRBJ1-2; CDR3aa: CASGRVGGYTF; CDR3nt: TGTGCCAGCGGCAGGGTAGGAGGCTACACCTTC
abundance: -; v_gene: TRBV10-3; d_gene: -; j_gene: TRBJ2-3; CDR3aa: CAISGGGGMSRSTDTQYF; CDR3nt: TGTGCCATCAGTGGAGGGGGAGGGATGTCGAGGAGCACAGATACGCAGTATTTT
abundance: once; v_gene: TRBV5-8; d_gene: TRBD2; j_gene: TRBJ2-1; CDR3aa: CASSFLRGRAGNEQFF; CDR3nt: TGTGCCAGCAGCTTCCTTCGCGGGAGGGCCGGGAATGAGCAGTTCTTC
abundance: -; v_gene: TRBV7-2; d_gene: TRBD1; j_gene: TRBJ1-4; CDR3aa: CASSSDRGAEKLFF; CDR3nt: TGTGCCAGCAGCTCGGACAGGGGGGCTGAAAAACTGTTTTTT
abundance: -; v_gene: TRBV11-3; d_gene: TRBD2; j_gene: TRBJ2-7; CDR3aa: CASSATGTSSGEQYF; CDR3nt: TGTGCCAGCAGCGCCACCGGGACTAGCTCCGGCGAGCAGTACTTC
abundance: once; v_gene: TRBV2; d_gene: -; j_gene: TRBJ2-3; CDR3aa: CATRPGKILDTQYF; CDR3nt: TGTGCCACCCGGCCGGGAAAAATCTTGGATACGCAGTATTTT
abundance: -; v_gene: TRBV7-9; d_gene: TRBD1; j_gene: TRBJ1-1; CDR3aa: CASSGQGPTEAFF; CDR3nt: TGTGCCAGCAGCGGACAGGGGCCCACTGAAGCTTTCTTT
abundance: -; v_gene: TRBV28; d_gene: -; j_gene: TRBJ1-6; CDR3aa: CASSTQTGHNSPLHF; CDR3nt: TGTGCCAGCAGTACCCAGACAGGACATAATTCACCCCTCCACTTT